This T cell receptor (beta chain) was sequenced in a study of T cells in Graves' hyperthyroidism and ophthalmopathy. This clonotype has ten or more counts. V lost 7 bases and J 4 bases, leaving 11 bases between the germline ends. Germline V CDR1 and CDR2: SNHLY, FYNNEI. CDR3 length: 12 amino acids. The source material, RNA transcripts, was used to amplify TCR beta CDR3 regions. When the TCR CDR3 underwent first-round RT-PCR, the HTBI primer set was used. TCRdb passed the multiplex PCR reads through MiXCR, listing each CDR3 protein once. The sample carries 450,000 to 650,000 distinct CDR3 sequences, 17% recorded once.

This chain uses TRBV2 with TRBJ2-7; D may match TRBD1 or TRBD2 (6 bases each). Material: blood. The TCR comes from a young woman with Graves' ophthalmopathy. The CDR3 region has the DNA TGTGCCAGCATGCAGGGGAGGTACGAGCAGTACTTC. It translates to CASMQGRYEQYF.